This record covers a single TCR beta chain. The antigen remains unidentified. Unique molecular identifiers tagged individual cDNA molecules. Each CDR3 protein gets one entry after TCRdb re-called the 5' RACE reads with MiXCR. The sample lists almost 65,000 distinct CDR3 sequences, less than 5.5% occurring once. From germline, CDR1 is SEHNR and CDR2 FQNEAQ (reference sequence). Trimming shortened V by 5 bases and J by 4 bases, and 10 bases separated the two germline ends. The CDR3 is 13 residues long. This entry belongs to a study of early T cells in non-severe SARS-CoV-2 infection. Study-level information: Bulk RNA from unsorted whole blood was sequenced; chains were unpaired. Whole-study results and caveats: Matching results from VDJdb favored anti-spike CD8 responses, leaving private and CD4 specificities undetected.

The source is an adult who was a healthcare worker with PCR-confirmed SARS-CoV-2 infection or an uninfected control (not recorded which). This chain uses TRBV7-9 with TRBJ2-3; unclear D gene. The source material was whole blood. The CDR3 loop reads CASSPEHSDTQYF. In nucleotides, the CDR3 is TGTGCCAGCAGCCCCGAGCATTCAGATACGCAGTATTTT.